These 5 T cell receptor beta chains were all obtained from the same sample, sequenced in a study of cytomegalovirus exposure and HLA in healthy donors (dated by TCRdb to about 2017). Library method: the immunoSEQ multiplex PCR assay. For the multiplex PCR, a mixture combining 60 forward primers for TCR Vbeta segments and 13 reverse primers for TCR Jbeta segments was used. TCRdb limited this immuneACCESS table to in-frame rearrangements with V and J called. A share of clones is missing; checked studies link under half to unresolved V genes, and the rest is unexplained. The sample table includes about 200,000 clones. 0.9% to 1.4% of the sample goes to the ten largest clones. Sequencing was done on a sample of PBMCs. The source is a girl between 2 and 10 years old in good health and CMV-seropositive.

The rearrangement uses TRBV2 and TRBJ2-1, with D unresolved. Germline V gene lookup returns CDR1 SNHLY and CDR2 FYNNEI. This CDR3 is 17 amino acids long. Trimming shortened V by 2 bases and J by 3 bases, and 17 bases separated the two germline ends. CDR3: CASSESRLVRSYNEQFF. CDR3 in DNA: TGTGCCAGCAGTGAAAGCCGCCTAGTGCGGAGCTACAATGAGCAGTTCTTC.

V and J are TRBV30 and TRBJ2-6, with D possibly being TRBD2 (5 bases). The CDR3 runs 16 residues. The germline CDR1 and CDR2 sequences are GTSNPN and SVGIG (reference sequence). The V and J ends lost 1 base and 0 bases respectively, with 10 bases between them. The CDR3 reads CAWSGLAFSGANVLTF. The CDR3, as DNA: TGTGCCTGGAGTGGCCTAGCTTTCTCTGGGGCCAACGTCCTGACTTTC.

The chain links TRBV5-1 to TRBJ2-5; tentatively, D is TRBD2 (6 bases). Germline lookup yields CDR1 SGHRS and CDR2 YFSETQ. The CDR3 runs to 14 residues. Trimming shortened V by 5 bases and J by 1 base, and 12 bases separated the two germline ends. CDR3 sequence reads: CASRLLAVQETQYF. CDR3 in DNA: TGCGCCAGCAGACTATTAGCGGTCCAAGAGACCCAGTACTTC.

CDR3 protein: CASSLTLAGATDTQYF. The CDR3, as DNA: TGCGCCAGCAGCTTGACCCTAGCGGGAGCAACTGATACGCAGTATTTT. The chain links TRBV5-1 to TRBJ2-3; TRBD2 agrees at 10 bases. Germline V CDR1 and CDR2: SGHRS, YFSETQ. The V and J ends lost 1 base and 6 bases, in that order; junction bases with no gene match: 8. The CDR3 is made up of 16 amino acids.

In DNA, the CDR3 is TGTGCCAGCAGCTTAGACCCCCGGGGTTACGAGCAGTACTTC. Encoded protein: CASSLDPRGYEQYF. The chain combines TRBV11-2 with TRBJ2-7, with a weak D call TRBD2 (5 bases). This CDR3 has 14 residues. Trimming removed 0 bases from V and 4 bases from J, with 10 bases in between. Germline loops: CDR1 SGHAT, CDR2 FQNNGV.